This T cell receptor (beta chain) was sequenced for a study of blood T cell repertoires in COVID-19. Turning to the study itself: T cells, B-cell-depleted T cells, or PBMCs provided the cDNA or gDNA that served as material.

This CDR3 spans 15 amino acids. V was shortened by 4 bases and J by 4 bases, with 15 bases between the two germline ends. Per the germline V gene, CDR1 is SGHRS and CDR2 is YFSETQ. Using immunoSEQ multiplex PCR, the repertoire was profiled, and TCRdb retains in-frame clones only, with some absent. Altogether roughly 340,000 clones are present, around nine tenths being singletons, with the ten largest covering 7.3%. The TCR sequence derives from a woman aged 70 to 79 with COVID-19, enrolled during active disease. The sample taken for sequencing was peripheral blood. The V and J genes are TRBV5-1 and TRBJ1-3, with a weak D call TRBD1 (5 bases). CDR3 coding DNA: TGCGCCAGCAGCGCTGACAGTTCCGGAGGAAACACCATATATTTT. Amino acid sequence: CASSADSSGGNTIYF.